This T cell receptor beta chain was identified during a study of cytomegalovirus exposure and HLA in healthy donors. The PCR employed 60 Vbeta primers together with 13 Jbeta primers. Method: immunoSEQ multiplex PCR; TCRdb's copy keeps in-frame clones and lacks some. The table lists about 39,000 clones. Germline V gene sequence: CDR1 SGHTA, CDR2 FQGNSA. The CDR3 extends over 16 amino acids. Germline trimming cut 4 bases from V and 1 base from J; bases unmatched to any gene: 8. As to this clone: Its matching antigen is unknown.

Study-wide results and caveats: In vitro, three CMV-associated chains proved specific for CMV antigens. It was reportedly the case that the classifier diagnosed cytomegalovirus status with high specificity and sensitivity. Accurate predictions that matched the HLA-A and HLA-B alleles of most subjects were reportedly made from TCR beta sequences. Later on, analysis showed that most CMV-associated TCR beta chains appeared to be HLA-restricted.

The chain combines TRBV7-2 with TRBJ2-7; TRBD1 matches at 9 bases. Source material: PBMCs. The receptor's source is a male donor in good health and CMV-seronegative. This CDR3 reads CASSYRGQGSSYEQYF. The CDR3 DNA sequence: TGTGCCAGCAGCTACCGGGGACAGGGCTCGTCCTACGAGCAGTACTTC.